The 12 T cell receptor beta chains below come from one sample, sequenced in a study of blood T cell repertoires in COVID-19. TCRdb's table, derived via immunoSEQ multiplex PCR, lists solely in-frame clones and lacks some. The table lists over 85,000 clones, 86% of them singletons. The specimen sequenced was peripheral blood. The receptor source for this set is an elderly woman with acute or convalescent COVID-19.

The rearrangement links TRBV9 to TRBJ2-1; D perhaps matches TRBD2 (5 bases). The germline V gene has CDR1 SGDLS and CDR2 YYNGEE. V dropped 3 bases and J dropped 0 bases, with 13 bases sitting between them. The CDR3 has 16 amino acids. CDR3 sequence reads: CASSASGSGSYNEQFF. CDR3 sequence (DNA): TGTGCCAGCAGCGCCTCGGGGTCGGGCTCCTACAATGAGCAGTTCTTC.

The V and J genes are TRBV7-6 and TRBJ2-7, with D perhaps matching TRBD2 (5 bases). Per germline, CDR1 SGHVS and CDR2 FNYEAQ. The CDR3 runs 15 residues. V was shortened by 0 bases and J by 0 bases, with 9 bases between the two germline ends. The CDR3 sequence is CASSLAVGVSYEQYF. CDR3 sequence (DNA): TGTGCCAGCAGCTTAGCGGTGGGAGTCTCCTACGAGCAGTACTTC.

The rearrangement joins TRBV3-1 (or the pseudogene TRBV3-2) to TRBJ1-6, with 9 bases lining up with TRBD1. Trimming at V came to 3 bases and at J to 11 bases, leaving 5 bases not matched to a gene. This CDR3 spans 14 amino acids. Germline lookup yields CDR1 LGHDT and CDR2 YNNKEL (reference sequence). The CDR3 DNA reads TGTGCCAGCAGCCACGGGACAGGGAGTGCACCCCTCCACTTT. Translated: CASSHGTGSAPLHF.

V gene TRBV28 combines with J gene TRBJ2-7; no firm D call. The V end lost 9 bases, the J end lost 7 bases, and 13 bases lay between the germline ends. The CDR3 loop spans 11 amino acids. Germline CDR1 and CDR2: MDHEN and SYDVKM. DNA of the CDR3: TGTGCCAGTGGTACTAAAAGGGAGCAGTACTTC. The encoded protein is CASGTKREQYF.

This clone came up once. The rearrangement joins TRBV4-2 to TRBJ1-4, with D possibly being TRBD1 (6 bases). CDR1 LGHNA and CDR2 YNFKEQ come from the germline V gene. Trimming took off 6 bases at V and 3 bases at J, with 14 bases between the two ends. This CDR3 comprises 15 residues. The CDR3 reads CASRNLAGANEKLFF. The CDR3 nucleotides are TGTGCCAGCAGGAACTTGGCAGGGGCTAATGAAAAACTGTTTTTT.

The chain is built from TRBV2 and TRBJ2-2; TRBD2 is a possible D gene (6 bases). V was shortened by 6 bases and J by 9 bases, with 17 bases between the two germline ends. Germline CDR1 reads SNHLY; CDR2 reads FYNNEI. The CDR3 runs to 14 residues. CDR3 region: CASRGRQLGRELFF. The DNA for the CDR3 is TGTGCCAGCAGGGGGAGGCAGCTGGGCAGGGAGCTGTTTTTT.

The chain employs TRBV19 and TRBJ1-1; weak D call: TRBD1 (6 bases). CDR3 length equals 12 residues. Per germline, CDR1 LNHDA and CDR2 SQIVND (reference sequence). The V end lost 10 bases, the J end lost 1 base, and 10 bases lay between the germline ends. The DNA of the CDR3 is TGTGCCACCACGGGACAGAACACTGAAGCTTTCTTT. Its protein is CATTGQNTEAFF.

The chain uses TRBV18 and TRBJ2-3; 7 bases line up with TRBD1. Germline V gene sequence: CDR1 KGHSH, CDR2 LQKENI. The CDR3 is made up of 16 amino acids. Germline trimming cut 1 base from V and 0 bases from J; bases unmatched to any gene: 4. The CDR3: CASSPQGAVSTDTQYF. The CDR3 DNA follows: TGTGCCAGCTCACCACAGGGGGCGGTCAGCACAGATACGCAGTATTTT.

This clone was seen once. V gene TRBV3-1 (or the pseudogene TRBV3-2) combines with J gene TRBJ2-7; 7 bases align to TRBD1. Germline loops: CDR1 LGHDT, CDR2 YNNKEL (reference sequence). The CDR3 is 13 amino acids. The trim removed 4 bases at V and 5 bases at J, leaving 5 bases unmatched. The CDR3 DNA sequence: TGTGCCAGCAGCCGACAGGGAACCCACGAGCAGTACTTC. Protein product: CASSRQGTHEQYF.

This chain joins TRBV5-1 and TRBJ2-6; 10 positions agree with TRBD1. Germline V CDR1 and CDR2: SGHRS, YFSETQ. The trim removed 4 bases at V and 0 bases at J, leaving 7 bases unmatched. CDR3 length: 18 amino acids. As DNA, the CDR3 is TGCGCCAGCAGCCCCCGACAGGGGGCCCTCTCTGGGGCCAACGTCCTGACTTTC. It translates to CASSPRQGALSGANVLTF.

The J gene is TRBJ1-2, the V gene TRBV21-1; the table's D call, TRBD1, was not checked against the DNA. TRBV21-1 is listed as a pseudogene. The CDR3 has 15 amino acids. The CDR3 nucleotides are TGTGCCAGCAGCAAAGGACAGGGCTCTTACTATGGCTACACCTTC. This encodes CASSKGQGSYYGYTF.

This clone was recorded a few times. CDR3 protein: CASSPGTSGGSPLHF. The CDR3 DNA sequence: TGCGCCAGCAGCCCAGGGACATCGGGAGGTTCACCCCTCCACTTT. The chain couples TRBV5-1 to TRBJ1-6, with a weak D call TRBD1 (6 bases). The CDR3 covers 15 residues. From germline, CDR1 is SGHRS and CDR2 YFSETQ. Deletions cut 4 bases from V and 9 bases from J, with 17 bases between. The full variable domain, its missing parts supplied by reference TRBV5-1 and TRBJ1-6, is KAGVTQTPRYLIKTRGQQVTLSCSPISGHRSVSWYQQTPGQGLQFLFEYFSETQRNKGNFPGRFSGRQFSNSRSEMNVSTLELGDSALYLCASSPGTSGGSPLHFGNGTRLTVT.